This T cell receptor beta chain comes out of a study of CD8+ T cells in alopecia areata. This clone was picked up a small number of times. Its antigen is currently unknown. Indicated treatment: oral pan-JAK inhibitor, 5-10 mg twice daily. Study conclusions and caveats: The study found tofacitinib significantly decreased scalp clonality and expanded CD8+ clones among the top 100.

Sequencing templates came from extracted RNA that was reverse transcribed into cDNA. Using immunoSEQ multiplex PCR, the repertoire was profiled, and TCRdb retains in-frame clones only, with some absent. The table lists about 270,000 clones, roughly 60% of them singletons, with roughly 0.93% in the top ten. V shed 6 bases and J 4 bases; nucleotides not matched to a gene: 7. From germline, CDR1 is SQVTM and CDR2 ANQGSEA. CDR3 length equals 13 residues. The sequence was collected from a human donor with alopecia areata. Sequenced here: CD4+ T cells sorted from blood, sampled around week 54, from a patient treated with tofacitinib. The V gene is TRBV29-1, the J gene TRBJ2-3; 7 nucleotides match TRBD2. The CDR3 protein is CSVRLAAADTQYF. The CDR3 coding sequence is TGCAGCGTCAGACTAGCCGCGGCAGATACGCAGTATTTT.